This entry is about one T cell receptor beta chain. This clone was recorded only once. Which antigen it targets is not known. No base qualities exist here, and no much larger clone lies one base off it. Samples from volunteer blood donors who had recovered from COVID-19 were contributed by a second Seattle source. The collaborating institutions used their own protocols to collect whole blood in K2EDTA tubes. For TCRbeta analysis, collaborator samples were shipped as frozen whole blood, as isolated PBMCs, or as DNA extracted from either sample type. Sequences SGHVS (CDR1) and FQNEAQ (CDR2) are obtained from the germline V gene. Unmatched junction bases come to 7, with V trimmed by 5 bases and J by 7 bases. From its cysteine to its phenylalanine, the CDR3 spans 14 amino acids. Of all the DNA, just the CDR3 is kept, 42 bases in frame from base 1. The sample is drawn from a study of blood T cell repertoires in COVID-19 (TCRdb year 2020). Concerning the study at large: Samples from collaborators originated in the United States, Italy and Spain and spanned both the acute and convalescent phases of COVID-19. The prospective study material was composed of cDNA or gDNA derived from T cells, B-cell-depleted T cells, or PBMCs. Subjects who had been exposed to COVID-19, were actively infected with it, or had recovered from it provided the deeply sampled blood TCRbeta repertoires that made up the dataset. A freely available public database, intended as a resource for researchers studying the immune response to SARS-CoV-2, is where the repertoires were released. The samples were drawn from two sources: the first 160 participants of the ongoing ImmuneRACE study, and 1,000 to 1,500 subjects contributed by 6 global collaborators. Sample metadata almost always included a de-identified subject ID, COVID-19 status, age in years and sex. HLA class I and class II types, where available, came from metadata supplied by the sample provider rather than from assay-based typing. Overall study outcomes, separate from this receptor: Clinical and demographic metadata were provided uncurated, with the amount varying by source and participant.

TCRbeta CDR3 regions were amplified from genomic DNA by means of the immunoSEQ Assay, a bias-controlled multiplex PCR. Turning to the authors' computational methods: Within the assay, amplification of reference gene primers was used to estimate how many nucleated cells each sample contained. To quantify the absolute abundance of each unique TCRbeta CDR3 rearrangement, sequence reads were collapsed and filtered. For each sample, productive Simpson clonality was calculated as the square root of Simpson's diversity index over productive rearrangements. Entries here come from immuneACCESS through TCRdb and include only in-frame sequences with V and J called. Some clones fail to appear in such tables; in the studies checked, an unresolved V gene covers under half of the shortfall, and the cause of the remainder is unknown. V and J calls and clone size are copied from that table; D and trimming were computed from the DNA. Counted in this sample were over 300,000 clones; more than 70% of them appeared once. Approximately 6.5% of the sample rests with the top ten.

The clonotype was recovered from a young man who had recovered from COVID-19. The rearrangement joined TRBV7-8 to TRBJ1-5, with TRBD1 identical over 8 junction bases. The sequencing sample was made of peripheral blood. CDR3 protein: CASSPRTGPQPQHF. At the DNA level, the sequence is TGTGCCAGCAGCCCACGGACAGGGCCACAGCCCCAGCATTTT.